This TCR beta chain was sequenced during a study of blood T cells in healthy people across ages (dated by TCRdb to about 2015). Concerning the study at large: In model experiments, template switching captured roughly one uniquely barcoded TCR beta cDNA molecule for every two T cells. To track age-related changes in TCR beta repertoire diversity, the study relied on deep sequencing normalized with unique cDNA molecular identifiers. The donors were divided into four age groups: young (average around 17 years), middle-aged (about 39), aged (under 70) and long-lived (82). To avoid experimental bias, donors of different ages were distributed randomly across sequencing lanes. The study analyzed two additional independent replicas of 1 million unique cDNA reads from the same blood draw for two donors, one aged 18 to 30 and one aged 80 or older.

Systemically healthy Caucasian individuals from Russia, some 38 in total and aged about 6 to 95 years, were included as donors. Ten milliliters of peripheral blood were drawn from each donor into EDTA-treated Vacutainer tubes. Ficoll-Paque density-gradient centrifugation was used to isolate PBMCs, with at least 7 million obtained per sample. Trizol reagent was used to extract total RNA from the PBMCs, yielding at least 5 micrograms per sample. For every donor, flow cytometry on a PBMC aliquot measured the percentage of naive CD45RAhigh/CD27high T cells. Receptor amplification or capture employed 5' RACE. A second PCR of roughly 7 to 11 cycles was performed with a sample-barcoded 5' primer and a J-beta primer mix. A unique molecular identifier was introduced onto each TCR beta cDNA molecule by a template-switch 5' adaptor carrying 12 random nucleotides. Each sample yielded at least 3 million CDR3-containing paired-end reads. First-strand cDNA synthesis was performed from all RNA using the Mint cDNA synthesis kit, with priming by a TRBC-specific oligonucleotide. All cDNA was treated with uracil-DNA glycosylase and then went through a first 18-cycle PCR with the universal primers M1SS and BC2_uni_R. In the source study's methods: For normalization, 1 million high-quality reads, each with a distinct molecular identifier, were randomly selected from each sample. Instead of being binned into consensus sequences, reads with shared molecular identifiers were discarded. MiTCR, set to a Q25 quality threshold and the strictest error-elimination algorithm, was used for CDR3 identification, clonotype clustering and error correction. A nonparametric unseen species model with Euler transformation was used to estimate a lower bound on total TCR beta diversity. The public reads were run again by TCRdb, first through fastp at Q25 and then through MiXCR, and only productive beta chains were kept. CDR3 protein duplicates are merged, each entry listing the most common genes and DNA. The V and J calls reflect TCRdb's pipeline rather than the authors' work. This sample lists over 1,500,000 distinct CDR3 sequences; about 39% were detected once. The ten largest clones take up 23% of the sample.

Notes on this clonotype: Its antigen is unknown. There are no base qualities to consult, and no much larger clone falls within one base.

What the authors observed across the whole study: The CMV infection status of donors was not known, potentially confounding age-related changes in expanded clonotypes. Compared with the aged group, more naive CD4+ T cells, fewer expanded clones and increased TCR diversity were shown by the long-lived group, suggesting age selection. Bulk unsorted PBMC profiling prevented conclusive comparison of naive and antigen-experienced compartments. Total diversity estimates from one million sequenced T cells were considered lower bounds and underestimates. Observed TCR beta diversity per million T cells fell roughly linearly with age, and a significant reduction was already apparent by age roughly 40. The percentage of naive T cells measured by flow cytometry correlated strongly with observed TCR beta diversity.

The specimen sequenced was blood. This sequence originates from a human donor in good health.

The CDR3 region reads CSAGPPTGHYEQYF. DNA sequence: TGCAGTGCCGGCCCCCCGACAGGGCACTACGAGCAGTACTTC. The V and J genes are TRBV20-1 and TRBJ2-7; the central 7 bases match TRBD1. The junction shows trimming of 6 bases on V and 3 bases on J, and the gene matches do not reach 11 bases of it. Its CDR3 holds 14 amino acids, cysteine through phenylalanine. The CDR3 DNA has 42 bases and is translated from base 1. CDR1 and CDR2, per the germline V gene (reference sequence), are DFQATT and SNEGSKA.